The rows below give T cell receptor beta chains drawn from one sample of a study of post-analysis software for immune sequencing data. TCRdb reprocessed the PCR reads with MiXCR, giving one entry per CDR3 protein. The table shows 650,000 to 850,000 distinct CDR3 sequences, with under 60% occurring only once. The material sequenced was blood. These receptors were taken from a girl between 10 and 17 years old with multiple sclerosis. Both conserved end residues are part of each CDR3. A D gene is named only where the DNA matches it firmly. Expanded clones get a size class; other rows say once, few or many, or leave the size out.

CDR3 length	J gene	V gene	clone size	D gene	CDR3 protein	CDR3 DNA
17	TRBJ2-3	TRBV9	-	-	CASSVRGSARSTDTQYF	TGTGCCAGCAGCGTGAGGGGGAGCGCGAGGTCCACAGATACGCAGTATTTT
13	TRBJ1-5	TRBV6-5	few	-	CASSYYSNQPQHF	TGTGCCAGCAGTTACTATAGCAATCAGCCCCAGCATTTT
16	TRBJ1-5	TRBV10-3	-	-	CAISESGGTHNQPQHF	TGTGCCATCAGTGAGTCGGGGGGTACCCACAATCAGCCCCAGCATTTT
15	TRBJ2-7	TRBV5-5	-	-	CASSLQQNALYEQYF	TGTGCCAGCAGCTTGCAGCAGAATGCCCTCTACGAGCAGTACTTC
13	TRBJ2-7	TRBV29-1	-	TRBD2	CSVAHSGAYEQYF	TGCAGCGTCGCCCATAGCGGGGCCTACGAGCAGTACTTC
15	TRBJ2-5	TRBV6-5	-	TRBD1	CASSRTGGTAEAQYF	TGTGCCAGCAGTCGGACAGGGGGGACCGCCGAGGCCCAGTACTTC
11	TRBJ2-1	TRBV20-1	-	-	CSARVLNEQFF	TGCAGTGCTAGAGTTTTGAATGAGCAGTTCTTC
18	TRBJ2-3	TRBV20-1	-	-	CSATRRGITSPHRGRQYF	TGCAGTGCTACCAGGCGTGGGATAACTAGTCCCCATAGGGGTAGGCAGTATTTT
13	TRBJ1-1	TRBV12-3/TRBV12-4	-	-	CASSLSGREDAFF	TGTGCCAGCAGTTTATCGGGACGGGAAGACGCTTTCTTT
13	TRBJ2-7	TRBV5-6	-	-	CAGRLGWSSEQYF	TGTGCCGGCAGGTTGGGCTGGAGCTCCGAGCAGTACTTC
14	TRBJ2-7	TRBV3-1	-	-	CASSPEGRAYEQYF	TGTGCCAGCAGCCCCGAGGGAAGGGCCTACGAGCAGTACTTC
16	TRBJ2-1	TRBV5-1	-	TRBD2	CASKLGTSGRIGEQFF	TGCGCCAGCAAACTGGGGACTAGCGGGAGAATAGGTGAGCAGTTCTTC
11	TRBJ2-1	TRBV20-1	-	-	CSALVVREQFF	TGCAGTGCTTTAGTGGTGCGGGAGCAGTTCTTC
16	TRBJ1-1	TRBV7-2	-	TRBD1	CASSPRTGGGNTEAFF	TGTGCCAGCAGCCCAAGGACAGGGGGCGGGAACACTGAAGCTTTCTTT
11	TRBJ2-1	TRBV29-1	-	-	CSVEFTHEQFF	TGCAGCGTTGAATTTACCCATGAGCAGTTCTTC
15	TRBJ2-1	TRBV28	-	TRBD2	CASSSSGGGMLEQFF	TGTGCCAGCAGTTCCTCTGGGGGGGGGATGTTGGAGCAGTTCTTC
16	TRBJ2-7	TRBV20-1	few	-	CSASIQDSRRGHEQYF	TGCAGTGCTAGTATCCAGGACTCCCGCCGGGGGCACGAGCAGTACTTC
15	TRBJ1-6	TRBV7-9	-	TRBD1	CASSPGTGGNSPLHF	TGTGCCAGCAGCCCCGGGACAGGGGGCAATTCACCCCTCCACTTT
15	TRBJ2-1	TRBV9	-	TRBD2	CASSVGAGRNNEQFF	TGTGCCAGCAGCGTAGGAGCGGGGAGGAACAATGAGCAGTTCTTC
13	TRBJ2-5	TRBV14	-	-	CASSPFGGWGLYF	TGTGCCAGCAGCCCCTTCGGGGGTTGGGGCCTGTACTTC
16	TRBJ2-1	TRBV2	-	TRBD2	CASRAGGGISYNEQFF	TGTGCCAGCAGGGCGGGGGGCGGGATCTCCTACAATGAGCAGTTCTTC
14	TRBJ2-5	TRBV6-2/TRBV6-3	-	-	CASSYSNRPETQYF	TGTGCCAGCAGTTACTCGAACAGGCCCGAGACCCAGTACTTC
13	TRBJ1-2	TRBV3-1	-	-	CASSPDGARGYTF	TGTGCCAGCAGCCCAGATGGCGCGAGGGGCTACACCTTC
13	TRBJ2-1	TRBV29-1	few	TRBD2	CSVDITGLAGRFF	TGCAGCGTTGATATAACGGGACTAGCGGGACGGTTCTTC
14	TRBJ1-5	TRBV20-1	-	-	CSASEGWGNQPQHF	TGCAGTGCTAGCGAGGGTTGGGGAAATCAGCCCCAGCATTTT
14	TRBJ2-3	TRBV9	-	-	CASSVRDSRDTQYF	TGTGCCAGCAGCGTCCGGGACTCGAGAGATACGCAGTATTTT
16	TRBJ2-1	TRBV7-9	few	TRBD2	CASSLSPSGTNNEQFF	TGTGCCAGCAGCTTATCCCCTAGCGGGACTAACAATGAGCAGTTCTTC
13	TRBJ2-3	TRBV12-3/TRBV12-4	many	-	CASSLLTDGGQYF	TGTGCCAGCAGCTTACTGACTGACGGGGGACAGTATTTT
14	TRBJ2-1	TRBV24-1	few	TRBD2	CATSRGGSYNEQFF	TGTGCCACCTCTAGGGGCGGGAGTTACAATGAGCAGTTCTTC
12	TRBJ1-2	TRBV4-2	-	-	CASSQDSEGYTF	TGTGCCAGCAGCCAAGATTCTGAAGGCTACACCTTC
14	TRBJ1-2	TRBV12-3/TRBV12-4	-	-	CASSPLGGPLGYTF	TGTGCCAGCAGTCCCCTCGGGGGGCCTTTGGGCTACACCTTC
14	TRBJ2-7	TRBV12-3/TRBV12-4	-	TRBD2	CASRKTSGRGEQYF	TGTGCCAGCAGAAAGACTAGCGGGAGAGGCGAGCAGTACTTC
16	TRBJ2-6	TRBV7-2	-	-	CASPTGGLSGANVLTF	TGTGCCAGCCCAACCGGCGGGCTCTCTGGGGCCAACGTCCTGACTTTC
14	TRBJ1-5	TRBV2	-	-	CASSEKQQNQPQHF	TGTGCCAGCAGTGAAAAACAACAAAATCAGCCCCAGCATTTT
14	TRBJ2-7	TRBV28	few	-	CASNRGEPTYEQYF	TGTGCCAGCAATAGGGGGGAGCCCACCTACGAGCAGTACTTC
13	TRBJ2-7	TRBV20-1	once	TRBD2	CSAKGLAAYEQYF	TGCAGTGCTAAAGGACTAGCAGCCTACGAGCAGTACTTC
12	TRBJ2-2	TRBV20-1	-	-	CSGGTHTGELFF	TGCAGTGGGGGTACCCACACCGGGGAGCTGTTTTTT
12	TRBJ2-7	TRBV6-2/TRBV6-3	-	TRBD2	CASSSGRYEQYF	TGTGCCAGTTCTAGCGGGAGGTACGAGCAGTACTTC
14	TRBJ2-4	TRBV6-5	-	TRBD1	CASSPGQGENIQYF	TGTGCCAGCAGTCCGGGACAGGGAGAAAACATTCAGTACTTC
15	TRBJ2-1	TRBV4-3	-	-	CASSHPGQKNNEQFF	TGCGCCAGCAGCCACCCGGGACAAAAAAACAATGAGCAGTTCTTC
13	TRBJ1-5	TRBV2	-	-	CASSDGGNQPQHF	TGTGCCAGCAGTGATGGAGGGAATCAGCCCCAGCATTTT
14	TRBJ2-3	TRBV20-1	-	TRBD1	CSAGMTGSTDTQYF	TGCAGTGCTGGCATGACAGGGAGCACAGATACGCAGTATTTT
16	TRBJ2-7	TRBV7-2	-	-	CASSHSPGLKRYEQYF	TGTGCCAGCAGCCACTCACCGGGACTTAAACGCTACGAGCAGTACTTC
13	TRBJ1-1	TRBV7-3	once	-	CASSLTSNTEAFF	TGTGCCAGCAGCTTAACATCTAACACTGAAGCTTTCTTT
12	TRBJ1-2	TRBV30	few	TRBD1	CAWNPRGRSYTF	TGTGCCTGGAACCCCAGGGGGCGAAGCTACACCTTC
13	TRBJ1-2	TRBV6-2/TRBV6-3	-	-	CASRRLGEYGYTF	TGTGCCAGCCGTCGTTTGGGGGAGTATGGCTACACCTTC
13	TRBJ2-7	TRBV19	few	TRBD1	CASKPGDRAQLYF	TGTGCCAGTAAACCCGGAGACAGGGCCCAGCTGTACTTC
14	TRBJ2-7	TRBV7-9	-	-	CASSPGKRSYEQYF	TGTGCCAGCAGCCCAGGGAAAAGATCCTACGAGCAGTACTTC